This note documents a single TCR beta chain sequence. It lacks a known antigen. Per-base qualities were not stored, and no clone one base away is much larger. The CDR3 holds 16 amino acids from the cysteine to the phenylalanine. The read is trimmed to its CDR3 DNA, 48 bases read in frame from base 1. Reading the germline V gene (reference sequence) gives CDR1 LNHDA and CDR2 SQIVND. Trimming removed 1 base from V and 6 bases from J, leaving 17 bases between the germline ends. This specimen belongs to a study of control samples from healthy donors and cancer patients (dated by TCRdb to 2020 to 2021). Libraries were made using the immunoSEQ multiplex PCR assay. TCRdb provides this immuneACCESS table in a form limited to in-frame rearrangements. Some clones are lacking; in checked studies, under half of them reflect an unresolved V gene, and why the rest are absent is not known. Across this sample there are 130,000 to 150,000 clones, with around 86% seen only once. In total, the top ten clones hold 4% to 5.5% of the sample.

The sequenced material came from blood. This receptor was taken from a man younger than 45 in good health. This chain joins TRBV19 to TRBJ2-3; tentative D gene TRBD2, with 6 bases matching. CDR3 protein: CASSIGRASRGDTQYF. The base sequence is TGTGCCAGTAGTATAGGAAGAGCTAGCCGGGGGGATACGCAGTATTTT.